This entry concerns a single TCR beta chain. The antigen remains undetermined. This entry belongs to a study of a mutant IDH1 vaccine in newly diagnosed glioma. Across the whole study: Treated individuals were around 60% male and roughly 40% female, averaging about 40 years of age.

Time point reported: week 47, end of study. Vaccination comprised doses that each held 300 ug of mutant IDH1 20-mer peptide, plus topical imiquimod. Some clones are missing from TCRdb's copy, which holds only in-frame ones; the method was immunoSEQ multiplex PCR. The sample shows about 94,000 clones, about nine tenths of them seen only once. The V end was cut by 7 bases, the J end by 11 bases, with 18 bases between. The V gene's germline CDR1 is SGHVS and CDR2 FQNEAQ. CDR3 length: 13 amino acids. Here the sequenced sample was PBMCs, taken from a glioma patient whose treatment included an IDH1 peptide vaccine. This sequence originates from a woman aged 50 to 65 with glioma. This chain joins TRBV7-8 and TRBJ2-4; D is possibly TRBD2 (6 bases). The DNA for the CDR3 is TGTGCCAGCACCGCCTGGGGGGAGGCCCTTCAGTACTTC. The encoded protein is CASTAWGEALQYF.